One T cell receptor beta chain is described in this entry. The antigen remains unidentified. The entry originates in a study of CXCR3-negative and CXCR3-positive naive CD8 T cells. About the research overall: The libraries yielded roughly 130 million TRB reads, about 1.5 +/- 0.3 million each.

Findings and caveats of the study: CXCR3-expressing naive cells carried TRB CDR3s more hydrophobic than those of CXCR3-negative naive cells. Both naive subsets showed comparably high diversity, and memory CD8+ cells showed much lower diversity. Cryopreserved cells showed partially decreased CXCR3 expression, and most assays used fresh PBMCs.

This CDR3 is 11 amino acids long. Germline V gene sequence: CDR1 SEHNR, CDR2 FQNEAQ (reference sequence). Researchers prepared the TRB cDNA libraries using 5' RACE with UMI labels. TCRdb reprocessed the 5' RACE reads; each CDR3 protein has one entry and no DNA is given. The sample holds about 57,000 distinct CDR3 sequences. Triplicate sorts of some 310,000 cells per CD8+ subset. The V call is TRBV7-9, the J call TRBJ2-1; TCRdb picks TRBD2, but there is no DNA to check that call. The TCR was taken from a human donor in good health. Some clones in this sample may be carry-over from other donors' samples. Sequenced sample: naive CXCR3+ CD8+ T cells from blood. Subset described: CD45RO-CCR7+CD27+CD95- naive CD8+ T cells expressing CXCR3 (TNR3+). The CDR3 is CASSLEGVQFF. Filled out from reference TRBV7-9 and TRBJ2-1, the complete variable domain reads DTGVSQNPRHKITKRGQNVTFRCDPISEHNRLYWYRQTLGQGPEFLTYFQNEAQLEKSRLLSDRFSAERPKGSFSTLEIQRTEQGDSAMYLCASSLEGVQFFGPGTRLTVL.